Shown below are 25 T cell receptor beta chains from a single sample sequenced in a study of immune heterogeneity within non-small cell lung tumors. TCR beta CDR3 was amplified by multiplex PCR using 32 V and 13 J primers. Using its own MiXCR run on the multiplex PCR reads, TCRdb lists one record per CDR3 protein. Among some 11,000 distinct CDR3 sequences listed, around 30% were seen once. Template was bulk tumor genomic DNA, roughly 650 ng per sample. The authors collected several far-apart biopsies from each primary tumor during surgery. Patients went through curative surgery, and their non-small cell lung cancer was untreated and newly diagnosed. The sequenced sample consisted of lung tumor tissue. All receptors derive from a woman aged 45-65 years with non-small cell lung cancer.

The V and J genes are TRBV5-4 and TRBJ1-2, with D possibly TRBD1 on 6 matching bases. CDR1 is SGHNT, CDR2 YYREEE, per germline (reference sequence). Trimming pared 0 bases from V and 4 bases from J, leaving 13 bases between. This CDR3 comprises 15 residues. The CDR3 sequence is CASSLDRARSYGYTF. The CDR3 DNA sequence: TGTGCCAGCAGCTTGGACAGGGCCAGGAGCTATGGCTACACCTTC.

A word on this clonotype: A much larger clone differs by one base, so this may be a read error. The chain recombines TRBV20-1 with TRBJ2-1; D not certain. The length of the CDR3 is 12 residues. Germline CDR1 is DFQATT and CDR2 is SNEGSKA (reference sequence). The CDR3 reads CSAPKLSNDQFF. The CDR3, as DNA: TGCAGTGCCCCTAAACTGAGCAATGATCAGTTCTTC.

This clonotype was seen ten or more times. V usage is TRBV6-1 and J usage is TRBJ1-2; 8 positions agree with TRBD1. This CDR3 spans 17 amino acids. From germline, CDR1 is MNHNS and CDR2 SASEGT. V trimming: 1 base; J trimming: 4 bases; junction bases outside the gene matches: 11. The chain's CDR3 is CASSEDGRGRNSYGYTF. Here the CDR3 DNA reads TGTGCCAGCAGTGAAGATGGCAGGGGGCGAAATAGCTATGGCTACACCTTC.

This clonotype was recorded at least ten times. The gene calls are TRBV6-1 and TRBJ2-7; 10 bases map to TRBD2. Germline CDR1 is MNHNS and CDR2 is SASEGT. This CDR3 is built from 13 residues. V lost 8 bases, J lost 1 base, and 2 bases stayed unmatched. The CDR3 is CASSSGGSYEQYF. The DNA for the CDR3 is TGTGCCAGCTCTAGCGGGGGATCCTACGAGCAGTACTTC.

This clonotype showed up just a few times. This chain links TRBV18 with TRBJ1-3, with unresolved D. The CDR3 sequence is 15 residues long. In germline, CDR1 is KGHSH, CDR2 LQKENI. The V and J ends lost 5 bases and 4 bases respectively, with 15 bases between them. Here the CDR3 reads CASSTRTTGGNTIYF. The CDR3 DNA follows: TGTGCCAGCTCAACACGAACGACGGGCGGAAACACCATATATTTT.

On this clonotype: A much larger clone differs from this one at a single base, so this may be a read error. For the CDR3, the DNA is TGTGCCAGCAGCAGAGATCCTCCCGGCAGGGGGCCCAACGAGCAGTACTTC. This translates into CASSRDPPGRGPNEQYF. This chain uses TRBV15 with TRBJ2-7, with 8 bases fitting TRBD1. Germline V gene data show CDR1 as LNHNV and CDR2 as YYDKDF (reference sequence). There are 17 residues in the CDR3.

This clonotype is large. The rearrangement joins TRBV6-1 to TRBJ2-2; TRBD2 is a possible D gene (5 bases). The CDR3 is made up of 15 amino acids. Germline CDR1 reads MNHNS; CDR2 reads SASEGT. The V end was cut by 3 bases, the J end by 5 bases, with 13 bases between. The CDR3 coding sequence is TGTGCCAGCAGTGACGGCCTAACTAGAACCGGGGAGCTGTTTTTT. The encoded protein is CASSDGLTRTGELFF.

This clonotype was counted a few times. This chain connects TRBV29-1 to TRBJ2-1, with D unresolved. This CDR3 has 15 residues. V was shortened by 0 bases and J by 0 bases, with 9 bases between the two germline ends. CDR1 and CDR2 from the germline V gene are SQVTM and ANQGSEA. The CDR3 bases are TGCAGCGTTGAAGATACGGTTTTCTCCTACAATGAGCAGTTCTTC. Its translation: CSVEDTVFSYNEQFF.

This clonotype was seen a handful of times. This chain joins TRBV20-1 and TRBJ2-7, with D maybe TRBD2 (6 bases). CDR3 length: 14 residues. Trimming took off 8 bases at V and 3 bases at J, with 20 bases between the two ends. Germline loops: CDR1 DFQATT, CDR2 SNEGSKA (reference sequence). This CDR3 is CSWASVSESYEQYF. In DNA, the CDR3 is TGCAGTTGGGCTAGCGTATCGGAGAGCTACGAGCAGTACTTC.

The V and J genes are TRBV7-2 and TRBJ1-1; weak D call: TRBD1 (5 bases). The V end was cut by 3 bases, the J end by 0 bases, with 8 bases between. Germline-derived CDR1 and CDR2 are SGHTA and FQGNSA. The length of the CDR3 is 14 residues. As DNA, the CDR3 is TGTGCCAGCAGCTTTGACAGCATGAACACTGAAGCTTTCTTT. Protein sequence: CASSFDSMNTEAFF.

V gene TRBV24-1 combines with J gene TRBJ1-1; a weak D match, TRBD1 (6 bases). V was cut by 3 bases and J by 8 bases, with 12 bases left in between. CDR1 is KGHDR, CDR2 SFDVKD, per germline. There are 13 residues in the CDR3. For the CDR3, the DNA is TGTGCCACCAGTGATCCATTGACAGGCGAAGCTTTCTTT. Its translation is CATSDPLTGEAFF.

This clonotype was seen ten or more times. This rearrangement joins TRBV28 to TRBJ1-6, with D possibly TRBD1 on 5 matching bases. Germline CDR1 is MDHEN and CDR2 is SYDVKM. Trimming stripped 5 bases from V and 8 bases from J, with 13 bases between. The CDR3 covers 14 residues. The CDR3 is CASSPGRAYSPLHF. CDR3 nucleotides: TGTGCCAGCAGTCCCGGCAGGGCCTATTCACCCCTCCACTTT.

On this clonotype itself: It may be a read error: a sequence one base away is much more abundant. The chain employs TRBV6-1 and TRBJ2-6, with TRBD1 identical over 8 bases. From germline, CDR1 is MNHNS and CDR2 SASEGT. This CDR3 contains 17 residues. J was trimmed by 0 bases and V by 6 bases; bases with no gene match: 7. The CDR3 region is CASRTRQGISGANVLTF. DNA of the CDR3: TGTGCCAGCAGAACAAGACAGGGGATCTCTGGGGCCAACGTCCTGACTTTC.

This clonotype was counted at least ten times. Here the CDR3 reads CASSYRQGAGEKLFF. The CDR3 DNA reads as TGCGCCAGCAGCTACCGACAGGGGGCTGGTGAAAAACTGTTTTTT. J is TRBJ1-4 and V is TRBV5-1, with 10 bases matching TRBD1. CDR3 length: 15 residues. Germline V gives CDR1 SGHRS, CDR2 YFSETQ. V lost 3 bases to trimming and J lost 7 bases; unmatched junction nucleotides: 6.

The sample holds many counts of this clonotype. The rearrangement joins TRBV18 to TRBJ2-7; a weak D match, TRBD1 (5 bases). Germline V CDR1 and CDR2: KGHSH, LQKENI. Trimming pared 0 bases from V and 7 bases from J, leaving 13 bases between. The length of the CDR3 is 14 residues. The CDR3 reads CASSPPQGSGEQYF. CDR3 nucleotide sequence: TGTGCCAGCTCACCACCTCAGGGCTCCGGGGAGCAGTACTTC.

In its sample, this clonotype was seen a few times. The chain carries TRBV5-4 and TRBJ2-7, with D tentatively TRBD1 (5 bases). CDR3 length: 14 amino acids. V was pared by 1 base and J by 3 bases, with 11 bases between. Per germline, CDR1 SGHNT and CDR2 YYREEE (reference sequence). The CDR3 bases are TGTGCCAGCAGCTTGAAGGCAGGGAACTACGAGCAGTACTTC. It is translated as CASSLKAGNYEQYF.

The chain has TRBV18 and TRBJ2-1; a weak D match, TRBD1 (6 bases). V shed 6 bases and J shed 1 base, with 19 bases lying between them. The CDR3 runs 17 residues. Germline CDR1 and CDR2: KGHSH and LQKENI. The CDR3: CASSPDYQGPSYNEQFF. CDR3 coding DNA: TGTGCCAGCTCCCCTGATTATCAGGGGCCATCCTACAATGAGCAGTTCTTC. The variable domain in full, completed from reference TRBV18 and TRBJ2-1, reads NAGVMQNPRHLVRRRGQEARLRCSPMKGHSHVYWYRQLPEEGLKFMVYLQKENIIDESGMPKERFSAEFPKEGPSILRIQQVVRGDSAAYFCASSPDYQGPSYNEQFFGPGTRLTVL.

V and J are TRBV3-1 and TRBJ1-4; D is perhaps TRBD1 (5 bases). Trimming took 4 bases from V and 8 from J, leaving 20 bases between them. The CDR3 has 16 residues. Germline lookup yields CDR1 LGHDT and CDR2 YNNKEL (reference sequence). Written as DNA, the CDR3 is TGTGCCAGCAGCCCTCGTCAGGGCTTCATGGGGGAAAAACTGTTTTTT. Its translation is CASSPRQGFMGEKLFF.

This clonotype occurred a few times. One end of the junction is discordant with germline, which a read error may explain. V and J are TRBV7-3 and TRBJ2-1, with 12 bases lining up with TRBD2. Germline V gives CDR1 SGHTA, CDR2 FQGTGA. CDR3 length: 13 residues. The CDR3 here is CTTSGREHNEQFF. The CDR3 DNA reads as TGCACGACTAGCGGGAGAGAACACAATGAGCAGTTCTTC. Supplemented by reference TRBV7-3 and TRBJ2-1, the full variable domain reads GAGVSQTPSNKVTEKGKYVELRCDPISGHTALYWYRQSLGQGPEFLIYFQGTGAADDSGLPNDRFFAVRPEGSVSTLKIQRTERGDSAVYLCTTSGREHNEQFFGPGTRLTVL.

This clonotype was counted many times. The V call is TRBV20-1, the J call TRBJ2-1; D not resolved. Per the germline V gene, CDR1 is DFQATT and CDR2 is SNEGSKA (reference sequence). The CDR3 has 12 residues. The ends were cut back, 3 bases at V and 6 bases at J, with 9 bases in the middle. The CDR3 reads CSASPPSNEQFF. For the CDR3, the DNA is TGCAGTGCTAGTCCCCCGAGCAATGAGCAGTTCTTC.

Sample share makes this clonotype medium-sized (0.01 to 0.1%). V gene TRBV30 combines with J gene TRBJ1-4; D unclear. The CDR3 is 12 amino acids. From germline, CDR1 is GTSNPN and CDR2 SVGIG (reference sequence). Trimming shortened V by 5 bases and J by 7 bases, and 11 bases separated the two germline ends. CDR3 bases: TGTGCCTGGGCCCCTAGGAGTGAAAAACTGTTTTTT. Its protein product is CAWAPRSEKLFF.

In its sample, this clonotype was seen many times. The CDR3 sequence is CASVGTGLNYGYTF. CDR3 sequence (DNA): TGTGCCAGCGTTGGGACGGGACTTAACTATGGCTACACCTTC. The gene calls are TRBV2 and TRBJ1-2; perhaps TRBD1 as D (5 bases). Trimming removed 8 bases at V and 1 base at J, with 14 bases between. Per germline, CDR1 SNHLY and CDR2 FYNNEI. This CDR3 comprises 14 residues.

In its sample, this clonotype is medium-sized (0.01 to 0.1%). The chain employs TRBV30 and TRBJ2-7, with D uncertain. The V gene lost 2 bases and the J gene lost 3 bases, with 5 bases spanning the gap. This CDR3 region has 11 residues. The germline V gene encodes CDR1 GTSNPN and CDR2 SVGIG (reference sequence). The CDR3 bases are TGTGCCTGGAGTAGGGTCTACGAGCAGTACTTC. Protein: CAWSRVYEQYF.

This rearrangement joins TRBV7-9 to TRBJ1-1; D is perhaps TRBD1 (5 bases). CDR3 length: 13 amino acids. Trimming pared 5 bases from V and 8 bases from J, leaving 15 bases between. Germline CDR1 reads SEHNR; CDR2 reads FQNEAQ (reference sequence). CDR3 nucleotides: TGTGCCAGCAGCGTCCCGGCCAGGGCGGAAGCTTTCTTT. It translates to CASSVPARAEAFF.

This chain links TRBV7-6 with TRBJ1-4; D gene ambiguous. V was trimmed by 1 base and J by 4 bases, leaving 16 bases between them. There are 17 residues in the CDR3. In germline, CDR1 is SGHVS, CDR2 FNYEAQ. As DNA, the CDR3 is TGTGCCAGCAGCTTAGTTCGAAGTGGGCATGGTAATGAAAAACTGTTTTTT. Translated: CASSLVRSGHGNEKLFF.